This TCR beta chain was captured in a study of beta chain features in type 1 diabetes. General observations from the study: Shorter TCRB CDR3s, moderately but significantly so, were found in Type 1 diabetes patients in all four CD4+ subsets. A pattern of fewer insertions and more deletions at VDJ junctions was seen in type 1 diabetes patients.

All sorted populations exceeded 95% purity. Since all of the isolated RNA was reverse transcribed, expressed TCRB transcripts were what got sequenced. Average reads for naive, central memory and regulatory T cell samples were roughly 3.4 million. Clones were read by immunoSEQ multiplex PCR, and TCRdb kept only the in-frame ones, dropping some. The sample lists a few hundred thousand clones, roughly 30% seen once, with 4% in the top ten. In its sample, this clone was seen once. What it binds is not known. The TCR was taken from a man aged 25-40 years in good health. Specimen: central memory CD4+ T cells from blood.

The CDR3 reads CASSEGGRTDTQYF. The CDR3 region has the DNA TGCGCCAGCAGTGAGGGGGGACGCACAGATACGCAGTATTTT. V and J are TRBV10-1 and TRBJ2-3; D is possibly TRBD1 or TRBD2 (5 bases each). Trimming stripped 2 bases from V and 1 base from J, with 7 bases between. The length of the CDR3 is 14 residues. The germline V gene has CDR1 WNHNN and CDR2 SYGVQD (reference sequence).